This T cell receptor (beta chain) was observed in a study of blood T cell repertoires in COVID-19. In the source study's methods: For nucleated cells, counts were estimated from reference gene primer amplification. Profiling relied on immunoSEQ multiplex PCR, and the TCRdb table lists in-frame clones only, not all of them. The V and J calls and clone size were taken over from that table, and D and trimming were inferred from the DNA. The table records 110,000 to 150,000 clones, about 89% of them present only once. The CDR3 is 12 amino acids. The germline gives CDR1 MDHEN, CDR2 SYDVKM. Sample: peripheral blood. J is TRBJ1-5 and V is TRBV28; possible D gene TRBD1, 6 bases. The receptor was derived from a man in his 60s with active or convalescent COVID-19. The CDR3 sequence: CAIQGVGQPQHF. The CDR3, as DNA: TGTGCGATACAGGGTGTAGGACAGCCCCAGCATTTT.